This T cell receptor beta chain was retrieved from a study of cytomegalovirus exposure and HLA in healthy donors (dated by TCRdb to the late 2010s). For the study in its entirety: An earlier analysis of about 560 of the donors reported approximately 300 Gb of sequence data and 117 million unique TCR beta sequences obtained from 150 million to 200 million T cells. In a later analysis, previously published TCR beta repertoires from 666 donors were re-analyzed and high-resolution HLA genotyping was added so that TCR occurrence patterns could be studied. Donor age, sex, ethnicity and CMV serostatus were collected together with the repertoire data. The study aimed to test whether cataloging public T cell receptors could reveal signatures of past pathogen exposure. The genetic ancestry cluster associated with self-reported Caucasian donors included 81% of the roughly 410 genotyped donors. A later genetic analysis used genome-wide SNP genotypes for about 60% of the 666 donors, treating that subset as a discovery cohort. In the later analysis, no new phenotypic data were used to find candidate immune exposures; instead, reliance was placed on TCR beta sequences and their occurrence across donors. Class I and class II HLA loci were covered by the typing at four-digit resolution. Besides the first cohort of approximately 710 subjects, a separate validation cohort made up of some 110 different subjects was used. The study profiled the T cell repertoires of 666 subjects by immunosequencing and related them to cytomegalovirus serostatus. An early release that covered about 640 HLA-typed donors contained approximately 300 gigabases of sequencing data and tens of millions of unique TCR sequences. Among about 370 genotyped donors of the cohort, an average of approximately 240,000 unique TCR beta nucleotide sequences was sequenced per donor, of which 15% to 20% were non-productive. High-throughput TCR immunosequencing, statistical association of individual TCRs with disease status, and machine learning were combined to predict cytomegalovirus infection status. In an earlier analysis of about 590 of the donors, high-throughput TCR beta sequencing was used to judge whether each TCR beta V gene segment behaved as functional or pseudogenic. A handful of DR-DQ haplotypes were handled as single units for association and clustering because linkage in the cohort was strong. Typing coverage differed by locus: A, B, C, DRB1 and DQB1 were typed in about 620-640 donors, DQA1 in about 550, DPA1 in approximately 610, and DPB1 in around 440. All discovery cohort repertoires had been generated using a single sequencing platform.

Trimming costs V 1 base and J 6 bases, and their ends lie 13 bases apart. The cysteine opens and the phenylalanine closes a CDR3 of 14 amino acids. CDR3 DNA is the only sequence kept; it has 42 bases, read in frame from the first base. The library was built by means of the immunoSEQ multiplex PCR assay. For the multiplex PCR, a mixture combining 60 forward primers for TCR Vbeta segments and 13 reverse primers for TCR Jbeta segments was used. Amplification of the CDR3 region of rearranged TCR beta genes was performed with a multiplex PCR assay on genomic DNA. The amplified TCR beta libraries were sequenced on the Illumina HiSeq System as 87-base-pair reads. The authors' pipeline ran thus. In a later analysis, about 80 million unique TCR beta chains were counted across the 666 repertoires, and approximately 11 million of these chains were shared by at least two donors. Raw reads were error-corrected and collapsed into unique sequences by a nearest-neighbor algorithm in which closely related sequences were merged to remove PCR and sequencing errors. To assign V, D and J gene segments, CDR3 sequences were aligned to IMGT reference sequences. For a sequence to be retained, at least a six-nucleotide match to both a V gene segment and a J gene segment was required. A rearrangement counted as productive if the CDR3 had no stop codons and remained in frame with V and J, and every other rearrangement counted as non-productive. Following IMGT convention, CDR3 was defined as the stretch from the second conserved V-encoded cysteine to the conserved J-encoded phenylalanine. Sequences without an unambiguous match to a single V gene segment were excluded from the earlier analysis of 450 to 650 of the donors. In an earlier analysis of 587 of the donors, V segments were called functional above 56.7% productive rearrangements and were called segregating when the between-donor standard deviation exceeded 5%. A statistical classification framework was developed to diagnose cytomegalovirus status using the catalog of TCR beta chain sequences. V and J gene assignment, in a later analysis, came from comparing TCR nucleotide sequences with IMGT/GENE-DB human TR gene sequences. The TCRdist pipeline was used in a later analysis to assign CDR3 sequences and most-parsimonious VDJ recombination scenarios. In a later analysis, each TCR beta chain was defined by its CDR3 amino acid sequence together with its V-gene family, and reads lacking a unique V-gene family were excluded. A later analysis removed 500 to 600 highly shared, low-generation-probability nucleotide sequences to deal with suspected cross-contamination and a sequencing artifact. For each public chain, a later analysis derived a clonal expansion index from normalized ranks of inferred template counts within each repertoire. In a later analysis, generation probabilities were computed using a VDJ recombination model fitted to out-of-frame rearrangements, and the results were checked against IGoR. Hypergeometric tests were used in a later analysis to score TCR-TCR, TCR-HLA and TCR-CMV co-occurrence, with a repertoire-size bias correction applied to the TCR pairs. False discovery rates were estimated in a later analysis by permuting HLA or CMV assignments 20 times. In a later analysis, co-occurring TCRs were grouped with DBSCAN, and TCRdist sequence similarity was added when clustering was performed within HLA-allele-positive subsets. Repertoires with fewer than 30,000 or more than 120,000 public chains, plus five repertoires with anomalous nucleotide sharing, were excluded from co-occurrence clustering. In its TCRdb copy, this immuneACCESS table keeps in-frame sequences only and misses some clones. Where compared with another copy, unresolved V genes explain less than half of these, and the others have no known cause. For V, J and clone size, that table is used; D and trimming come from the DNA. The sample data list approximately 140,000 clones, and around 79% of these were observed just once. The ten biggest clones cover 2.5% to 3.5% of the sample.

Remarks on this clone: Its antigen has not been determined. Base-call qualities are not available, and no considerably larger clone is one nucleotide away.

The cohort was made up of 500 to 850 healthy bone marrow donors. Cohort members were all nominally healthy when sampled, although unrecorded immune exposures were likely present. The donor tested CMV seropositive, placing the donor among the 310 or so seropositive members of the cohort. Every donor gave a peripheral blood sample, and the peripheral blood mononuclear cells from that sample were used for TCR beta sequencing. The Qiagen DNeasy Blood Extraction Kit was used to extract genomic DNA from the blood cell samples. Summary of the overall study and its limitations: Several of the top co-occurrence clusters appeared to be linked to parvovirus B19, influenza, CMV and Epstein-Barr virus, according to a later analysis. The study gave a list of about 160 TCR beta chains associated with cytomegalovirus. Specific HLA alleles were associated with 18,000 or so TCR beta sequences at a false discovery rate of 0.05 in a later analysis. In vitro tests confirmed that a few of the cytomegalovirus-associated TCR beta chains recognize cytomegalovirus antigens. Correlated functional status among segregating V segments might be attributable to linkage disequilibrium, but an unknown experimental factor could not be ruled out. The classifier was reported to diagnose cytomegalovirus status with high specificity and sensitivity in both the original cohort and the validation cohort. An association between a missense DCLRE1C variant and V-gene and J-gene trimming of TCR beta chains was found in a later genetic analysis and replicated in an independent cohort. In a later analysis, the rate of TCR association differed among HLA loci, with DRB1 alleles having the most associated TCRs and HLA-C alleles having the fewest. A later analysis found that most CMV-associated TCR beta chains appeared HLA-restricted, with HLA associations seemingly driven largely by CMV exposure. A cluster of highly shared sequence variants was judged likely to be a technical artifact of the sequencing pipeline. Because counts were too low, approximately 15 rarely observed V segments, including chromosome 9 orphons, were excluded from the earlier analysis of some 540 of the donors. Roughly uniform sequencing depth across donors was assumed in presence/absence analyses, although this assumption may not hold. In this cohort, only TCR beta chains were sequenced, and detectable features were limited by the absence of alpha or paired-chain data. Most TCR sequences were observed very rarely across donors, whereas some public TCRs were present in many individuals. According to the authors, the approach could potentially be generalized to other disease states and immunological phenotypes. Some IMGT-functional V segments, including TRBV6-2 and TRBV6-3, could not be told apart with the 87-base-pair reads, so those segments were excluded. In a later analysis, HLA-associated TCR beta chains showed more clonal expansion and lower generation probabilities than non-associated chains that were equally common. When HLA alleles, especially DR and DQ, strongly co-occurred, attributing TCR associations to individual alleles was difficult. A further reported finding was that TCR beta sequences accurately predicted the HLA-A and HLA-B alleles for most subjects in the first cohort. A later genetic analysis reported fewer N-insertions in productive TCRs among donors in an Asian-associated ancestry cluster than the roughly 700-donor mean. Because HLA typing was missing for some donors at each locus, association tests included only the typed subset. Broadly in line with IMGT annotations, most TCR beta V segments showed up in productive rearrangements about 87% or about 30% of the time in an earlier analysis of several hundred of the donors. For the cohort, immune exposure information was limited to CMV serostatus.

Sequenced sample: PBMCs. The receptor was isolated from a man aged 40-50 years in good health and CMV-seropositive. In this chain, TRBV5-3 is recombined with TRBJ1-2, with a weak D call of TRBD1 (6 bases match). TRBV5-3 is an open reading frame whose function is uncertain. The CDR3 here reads CARSLSGEDDGYTF. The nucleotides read TGTGCCAGAAGCTTGTCAGGGGAAGATGATGGCTACACCTTC.